These T cell receptor beta chains were read from a single sample in a study of blood T cell repertoires in COVID-19. Sequencing used immunoSEQ multiplex PCR; TCRdb keeps in-frame clones, though not all of them. The sample comprises over 200,000 clones, 87% of which are singletons, and 9.5% to 14% rests with the top ten. Sequenced input: PBMCs or T cells enriched from blood (not recorded which). The receptors were sampled from a young man who had recovered from COVID-19. Both conserved end residues are part of each CDR3. Clone size is shown for a subset of rows, as once, few, many or a class of expanded clone.

V	J	size	CDR3
TRBV6-6	TRBJ2-7	-	CASSLPRGGGATYEQYF
TRBV7-2	TRBJ2-2	-	CASSPERGTGELFF
TRBV6-6	TRBJ1-1	-	CASREGTGMNTEAFF
TRBV24-1	TRBJ1-2	-	CATSDSKGNYGYTF
TRBV28	TRBJ1-2	-	CASTATAGTAHGYTF
TRBV19	TRBJ2-3	-	CASRSGEMQYF
TRBV25-1	TRBJ2-3	-	CASSVTGEWADTQYF
TRBV3-1/TRBV3-2	TRBJ2-2	-	CASSQGIGSGELFF
TRBV30	TRBJ2-3	-	CAWSRAGGLGDTQYF
TRBV7-9	TRBJ1-1	-	CASSSLRFTTEAFF
TRBV5-1	TRBJ2-7	-	CASRASGSYEQYF
TRBV18	TRBJ2-2	-	CASSPDRGNTGELFF
TRBV19	TRBJ2-7	-	CASSSPGGAYEQYF
TRBV12-3/TRBV12-4	TRBJ1-4	-	CASSLGEKLFF
TRBV7-2	TRBJ1-5	-	CASSSGAGQPQHF
TRBV19	TRBJ1-6	-	CASRPGQGNSPLHF
TRBV6-2/TRBV6-3	TRBJ1-2	-	CASSSPRQGDHGYTF
TRBV11-2	TRBJ1-1	-	CASSLDHVVWAGAFF
TRBV30	TRBJ1-1	-	CAQVGERGTEAFF
TRBV13	TRBJ2-1	few	CASSFGGFNEQFF
TRBV28	TRBJ2-7	-	CASTGGSKNEQYF
TRBV18	TRBJ2-3	once	CASSPSKGLAAPGDTQYF
TRBV7-2	TRBJ1-1	-	CASSLAVDSLRAFF
TRBV6-5	TRBJ1-1	few	CASIWGGTEAFF
TRBV5-4	TRBJ1-3	-	CASSFRGAGNTIYF
TRBV19	TRBJ2-7	-	CASSMGTETYEQYF
TRBV11-2	TRBJ1-4	-	CASSSSGTGHEKLFF
TRBV7-9	TRBJ1-5	-	CASSSGGQPQHF
TRBV15	TRBJ2-7	-	CATSMEIGTSGAYEQYF
TRBV6-2/TRBV6-3	TRBJ2-7	-	CASSYSGQVGSSYEQYF
TRBV7-9	TRBJ1-2	-	CASSFGQGDGYTF
TRBV7-2	TRBJ2-3	-	CASSRGQVSSTDTQYF
TRBV7-2	TRBJ2-4	-	CASSTYSGRPKDIQYF
TRBV24-1	TRBJ2-2	-	CATSDRGAPYTGELFF
TRBV5-6	TRBJ1-2	-	CASSPPSLGGYTF
TRBV7-8	TRBJ2-2	-	CASSSRLAGDTGELFF
TRBV5-1	TRBJ1-1	-	CASSFGTGYTEAFF
TRBV6-5	TRBJ1-1	-	CASKKLTGNTEAFF
TRBV5-5	TRBJ2-7	-	CASSLVGSGAYEQYF
TRBV19	TRBJ1-2	-	CASSEMRLTEGYTF
TRBV6-5	TRBJ2-7	-	CASQREGLYEQYF
TRBV29-1	TRBJ2-4	once	CSASRDLNIQYF
TRBV9	TRBJ2-1	-	CASSVVPVTSGRIANGEQFF
TRBV3-1/TRBV3-2	TRBJ2-1	few	CASSQAGGTSNEQFF
TRBV6-2/TRBV6-3	TRBJ2-3	-	CASSYSTSTDTQYF
TRBV6-6	TRBJ1-2	-	CASRDKVNYGYTF
TRBV5-1	TRBJ2-7	-	CASSFQTGGLSYEQYF
TRBV3-1/TRBV3-2	TRBJ2-3	-	CASSHYRGGLAGGSTDTQYF
TRBV18	TRBJ1-1	once	CASSPKSGQNTEAFF
TRBV5-1	TRBJ2-7	-	CASSLEGLAAYEQYF
TRBV29-1	TRBJ2-1	-	CSVSSGTGPYNEQFF
TRBV5-1	TRBJ2-1	-	CASSRRGANNEQFF
TRBV6-1	TRBJ1-4	-	CASSEGRPGNQKEKLFF
TRBV5-1	TRBJ2-1	-	CASSPRQGAVNEQFF
TRBV7-2	TRBJ2-5	-	CASSLVPIWETQYF
TRBV5-4	TRBJ2-7	-	CASSLDRNYEQYF
TRBV28	TRBJ2-7	-	CASRSDRGLYEQYF
TRBV2	TRBJ2-1	-	CASLAGGVFF
TRBV12-3/TRBV12-4	TRBJ1-2	-	CASRLRGDGYTF
TRBV18	TRBJ1-5	-	CASSPDRDGPQHF